This is a list of T cell receptor beta chains from one sample in a study of breast tumors, draining lymph nodes, adjacent tissues. TCRdb redid the calling of the multiplex PCR reads with MiXCR, one entry per CDR3 protein. The sample consists of 150,000 to 200,000 distinct CDR3 sequences, approximately 30% of them appearing once. Sequenced: axillary lymph node tissue. The receptors were sampled from a female donor with breast cancer. Some clones in this sample may be carry-over from other donors' samples. Both conserved end residues are part of each CDR3.

v_gene	j_gene	CDR3aa
TRBV5-1	TRBJ2-5	CASRPIDPTSGGRGETQYF
TRBV7-2	TRBJ1-1	CASSLGGMKTEALF
TRBV7-3	TRBJ2-1	CASSLAGPTYNEQFF
TRBV9	TRBJ2-1	CASSAESLAYAFVEQFF
TRBV5-1	TRBJ1-4	CASSLFSTDEKLSF
TRBV7-2	TRBJ2-7	CASSFTSGRRNEQYF
TRBV6-5	TRBJ2-5	CASSAGQGIETQYF
TRBV29-1	TRBJ1-2	CSVTGGSLYGYTF
TRBV6-5	TRBJ1-5	CASSYQGNQPQHF
TRBV6-5	TRBJ2-5	CASSYDRGYQPQYF
TRBV5-1	TRBJ2-3	CASRAGGGNTDTQYF
TRBV3-2	TRBJ1-1	CASSPQPVSANTEAFF
TRBV20-1	TRBJ1-1	CSASPGRVGTEAFF
TRBV6-6	TRBJ1-5	CASSHYGRASNQPQHF
TRBV6-2/TRBV6-3	TRBJ2-1	CASSPLGLADNNEQFF
TRBV5-8	TRBJ1-4	CASSFGRNEKLFF
TRBV7-6	TRBJ2-7	CASSLDGDYASEQYF
TRBV5-4	TRBJ1-2	CASRPSPAIGYTF
TRBV28	TRBJ2-7	CASRWALAGVEQYF
TRBV20-1	TRBJ1-2	CGARDQSWGCGYTF